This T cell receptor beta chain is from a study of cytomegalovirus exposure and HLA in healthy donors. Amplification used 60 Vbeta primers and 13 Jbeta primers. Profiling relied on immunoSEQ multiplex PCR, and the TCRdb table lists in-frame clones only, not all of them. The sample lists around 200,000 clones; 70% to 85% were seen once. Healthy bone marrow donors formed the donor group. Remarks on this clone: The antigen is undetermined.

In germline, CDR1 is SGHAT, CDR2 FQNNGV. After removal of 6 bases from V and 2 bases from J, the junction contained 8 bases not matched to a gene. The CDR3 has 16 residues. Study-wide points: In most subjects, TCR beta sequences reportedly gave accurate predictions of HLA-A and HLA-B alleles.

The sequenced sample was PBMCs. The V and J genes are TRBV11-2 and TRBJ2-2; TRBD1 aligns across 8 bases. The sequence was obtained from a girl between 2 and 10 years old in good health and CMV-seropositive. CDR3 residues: CASSQGALFNTGELFF. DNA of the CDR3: TGTGCCAGCAGTCAGGGGGCCCTATTCAACACCGGGGAGCTGTTTTTT.